This TCR beta chain was sequenced in a study of blood T cell repertoires in COVID-19. Original handling: Estimation of nucleated cell counts relied on the amplification of reference gene primers. Profiled with immunoSEQ multiplex PCR; TCRdb holds only in-frame clones, not every one. From that table come the V and J calls and clone size; the DNA was used to work out D and trimming. The table has around 220,000 clones, around 84% seen once. Deletions cut 6 bases from V and 7 bases from J, with 16 bases between. The length of the CDR3 is 14 residues. The germline CDR1 and CDR2 sequences are SGHTA and FQGTGA.

The specimen was PBMCs or T cells enriched from blood (not recorded which). The V gene is TRBV7-3, the J gene TRBJ2-1; D is perhaps TRBD2 (6 bases). The clonotype originates from a woman in her thirties or forties with acute COVID-19. In nucleotides, the CDR3 is TGTGCCAGCAGTTTGTCCCGGGGGAATAATGAGCAGTTCTTC. Its protein product is CASSLSRGNNEQFF. The variable domain in full, completed from reference TRBV7-3 and TRBJ2-1, reads GAGVSQTPSNKVTEKGKYVELRCDPISGHTALYWYRQSLGQGPEFLIYFQGTGAADDSGLPNDRFFAVRPEGSVSTLKIQRTERGDSAVYLCASSLSRGNNEQFFGPGTRLTVL.